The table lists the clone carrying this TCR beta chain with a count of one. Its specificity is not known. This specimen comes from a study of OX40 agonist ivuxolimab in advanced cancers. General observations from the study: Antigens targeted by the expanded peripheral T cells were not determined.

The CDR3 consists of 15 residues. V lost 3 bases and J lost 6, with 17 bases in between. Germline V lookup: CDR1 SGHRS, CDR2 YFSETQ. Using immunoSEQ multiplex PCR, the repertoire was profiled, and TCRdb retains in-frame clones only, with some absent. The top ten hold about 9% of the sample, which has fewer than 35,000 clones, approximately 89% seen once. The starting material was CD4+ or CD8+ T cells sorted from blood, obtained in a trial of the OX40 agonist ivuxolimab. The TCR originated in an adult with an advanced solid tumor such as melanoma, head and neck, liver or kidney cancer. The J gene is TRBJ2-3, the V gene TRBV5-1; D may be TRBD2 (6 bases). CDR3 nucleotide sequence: TGCGCCAGCAGCTCGGGTGGGGACTCCAAGGATACGCAGTATTTT. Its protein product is CASSSGGDSKDTQYF.